The 31 T cell receptor beta chains reported below all come from one sample, sequenced in a study of shared clonotypes between healthy human individuals. The method was immunoSEQ multiplex PCR; TCRdb's version includes in-frame clones alone and lacks a portion of them. The data contain 2 million to 2.5 million clones, approximately 96% of them singletons. The specimen sequenced was naive CD4+ T cells sorted from blood. Subset: CD45RA+ positively selected. The receptors were sampled from a man between 18 and 29 years old in good health.

V usage is TRBV9 and J usage is TRBJ2-2, with 8 bases lining up with TRBD1. Trimming at V came to 1 base and at J to 2 bases, leaving 4 bases not matched to a gene. The CDR3 is made up of 16 amino acids. The germline CDR1 and CDR2 sequences are SGDLS and YYNGEE. The CDR3 loop is CASSVWGQANTGELFF. The CDR3 region has the DNA TGTGCCAGCAGCGTATGGGGACAGGCAAACACCGGGGAGCTGTTTTTT.

This clone was counted a few times. Here the CDR3 reads CASSDITVVPYEQYF. The DNA of the CDR3 is TGTGCCAGCAGTGATATTACAGTTGTACCCTACGAGCAGTACTTC. The chain has TRBV2 and TRBJ2-7; D not certain. V lost 3 bases, J lost 2 bases, and 14 bases lay in between. Germline-derived CDR1 and CDR2 are SNHLY and FYNNEI. CDR3 length: 15 residues.

This clone has a single count. The rearrangement links TRBV5-1 to TRBJ2-3; D ambiguous. Trimming left V 0 bases short and J 2 bases short, with 10 bases between. CDR3 size: 15 residues. The V gene's germline CDR1 is SGHRS and CDR2 YFSETQ. Here the CDR3 reads CASSLGGSHTDTQYF. For the CDR3, the DNA is TGCGCCAGCAGCTTGGGCGGATCCCACACAGATACGCAGTATTTT.

The chain couples TRBV5-4 to TRBJ2-2; 7 bases are shared with TRBD2. The CDR3 contains 16 residues. V lost 6 bases, J lost 7 bases, and 15 bases stayed unmatched. Per germline, CDR1 SGHNT and CDR2 YYREEE (reference sequence). CDR3 bases: TGTGCCAGCAACGGGGAGGGTGGTGGCTTCAGCGGGGAGCTGTTTTTT. As protein: CASNGEGGGFSGELFF.

The V call is TRBV7-2, the J call TRBJ2-7, with D perhaps TRBD2 (5 bases). Trimming took 3 bases from V and 6 from J, leaving 15 bases between them. Germline CDR1 SGHTA, CDR2 FQGNSA. The CDR3 runs to 14 residues. This CDR3 is CASSFSEGSGEQYF. The DNA for the CDR3 is TGTGCCAGCAGCTTTAGCGAAGGATCGGGCGAGCAGTACTTC.

The chain joins TRBV6-1 to TRBJ1-3, with no clear D. The germline V gene encodes CDR1 MNHNS and CDR2 SASEGT. The V end lost 11 bases, the J end lost 4 bases, and 6 bases lay between the germline ends. The CDR3 spans 10 residues. Here the CDR3 DNA reads TGTGCCTCTTTCGGAAACACCATATATTTT. As protein: CASFGNTIYF.

This chain joins TRBV19 and TRBJ2-3; D may be TRBD2 (5 bases). Germline CDR1 reads LNHDA; CDR2 reads SQIVND (reference sequence). Trimming took off 2 bases at V and 4 bases at J, with 10 bases between the two ends. The CDR3 length is 14 residues. CDR3 sequence reads: CASSIRERADTQYF. The CDR3 DNA reads as TGTGCCAGTAGTATAAGGGAGAGGGCAGATACGCAGTATTTT.

The count of this clone is one. The chain employs TRBV7-9 and TRBJ2-7; 9 nucleotides align to TRBD2. V trimming: 3 bases; J trimming: 6 bases; junction bases outside the gene matches: 9. The CDR3 is 15 residues long. Germline V CDR1 and CDR2: SEHNR, FQNEAQ (reference sequence). CDR3 DNA: TGTGCCAGCAGCTTGTTTGGCGGGGGGGCCGCCGAGCAGTACTTC. Translation: CASSLFGGGAAEQYF.

The rearrangement joins TRBV5-1 to TRBJ1-1; 10 nucleotides align to TRBD1. Trimming cost V 2 bases and J 0 bases; bases outside gene matches: 1. Germline values: CDR1 SGHRS, CDR2 YFSETQ. The length of the CDR3 is 15 residues. CDR3 amino acids: CASSFGQGVNTEAFF. The CDR3 nucleotides are TGCGCCAGCAGCTTCGGACAGGGGGTGAACACTGAAGCTTTCTTT.

V gene TRBV5-1 combines with J gene TRBJ2-5; 7 bases match TRBD1. V lost 5 bases, J lost 2 bases, and 3 bases stayed unmatched. Germline V gene sequence: CDR1 SGHRS, CDR2 YFSETQ. The CDR3 consists of 13 residues. This CDR3 reads CASRWDRQETQYF. In nucleotides, the CDR3 is TGCGCCAGCAGGTGGGACAGACAAGAGACCCAGTACTTC. Full variable domain (remainder filled in from reference TRBV5-1 and TRBJ2-5): KAGVTQTPRYLIKTRGQQVTLSCSPISGHRSVSWYQQTPGQGLQFLFEYFSETQRNKGNFPGRFSGRQFSNSRSEMNVSTLELGDSALYLCASRWDRQETQYFGPGTRLLVL.

The CDR3 sequence is CASSEGRGQETQYF. CDR3 nucleotide sequence: TGTGCCAGCAGTGAGGGTCGGGGGCAAGAGACCCAGTACTTC. This sequence joins TRBV2 and TRBJ2-5; D possibly corresponds to TRBD2 (6 bases). CDR1 and CDR2 (germline): SNHLY, FYNNEI. Trimming removed 3 bases from V and 2 bases from J, with 10 bases in between. The CDR3 consists of 14 residues. Using reference TRBV2 and TRBJ2-5 for the parts outside the CDR3, the full variable domain is EPEVTQTPSHQVTQMGQEVILRCVPISNHLYFYWYRQILGQKVEFLVSFYNNEISEKSEIFDDQFSVERPDGSNFTLKIRSTKLEDSAMYFCASSEGRGQETQYFGPGTRLLVL.

The chain uses TRBV18 and TRBJ2-5, with 8 bases matching TRBD2. Germline CDR1 and CDR2: KGHSH and LQKENI. With 8 bases clipped from V and 2 bases from J, the junction kept 4 bases outside the gene matches. The CDR3 totals 13 residues. The chain's CDR3 is CASTGGLQETQYF. The CDR3 bases are TGTGCCAGCACGGGGGGGCTACAAGAGACCCAGTACTTC. The full variable domain, its missing parts supplied by reference TRBV18 and TRBJ2-5, is NAGVMQNPRHLVRRRGQEARLRCSPMKGHSHVYWYRQLPEEGLKFMVYLQKENIIDESGMPKERFSAEFPKEGPSILRIQQVVRGDSAAYFCASTGGLQETQYFGPGTRLLVL.

The rearrangement links TRBV10-3 to TRBJ2-7; 10 bases are shared with TRBD1. The CDR3 extends over 14 amino acids. The trim removed 6 bases at V and 7 bases at J, leaving 9 bases unmatched. Germline V gives CDR1 ENHRY, CDR2 SYGVKD. The CDR3 DNA follows: TGTGCCATCAGCCGGGACAGGGGTCCGGGAGAGCAGTACTTC. It encodes CAISRDRGPGEQYF.

Details on this clone: The same CDR3 also results from other DNA sequences found in this sample. The chain couples TRBV7-2 to TRBJ2-3; no clear D. Germline V lookup: CDR1 SGHTA, CDR2 FQGNSA. The V end lost 1 base, the J end lost 4 bases, and 6 bases lay between the germline ends. The CDR3 loop spans 13 amino acids. The CDR3 reads CASSLGAPDTQYF. CDR3 sequence (DNA): TGTGCCAGCAGCTTAGGGGCCCCAGATACGCAGTATTTT.

V gene TRBV15 combines with J gene TRBJ1-4; 9 bases line up with TRBD1. Germline V CDR1 and CDR2: LNHNV, YYDKDF (reference sequence). Trimming at V came to 0 bases and at J to 7 bases, leaving 3 bases not matched to a gene. The CDR3 has 15 amino acids. CDR3 loop: CATSRDGTGIEKLFF. The CDR3 DNA reads as TGTGCCACCAGCAGAGATGGGACAGGGATTGAAAAACTGTTTTTT.

Remarks on this clone: Because the CDR3's place on the DNA is in doubt, the DNA is left out and the CDR3 is given as listed by TCRdb. This sequence joins TRBV2 and TRBJ2-2; the D call of TRBD1 is as the table states it, not checked on the DNA. Per germline, CDR1 SNHLY and CDR2 FYNNEI. The CDR3 has 15 residues if both end residues are counted. The CDR3 loop is CASSPQGLRAGELFF.

The chain combines TRBV6-1 with TRBJ2-2; D could derive from TRBD1 or TRBD2 (5 bases each). Germline V gene data show CDR1 as MNHNS and CDR2 as SASEGT. The V end lost 4 bases, the J end lost 9 bases, and 9 bases lay between the germline ends. CDR3 length equals 12 residues. CDR3 sequence reads: CASSVWGRELFF. In DNA form, the CDR3 reads TGTGCCAGCAGTGTTTGGGGGAGGGAGCTGTTTTTT.

The chain couples TRBV7-2 to TRBJ2-5, with D perhaps matching TRBD1 (6 bases). The CDR3 runs to 15 residues. Trimming removed 1 base at V and 6 bases at J, with 15 bases between. Germline V gene lookup returns CDR1 SGHTA and CDR2 FQGNSA. CDR3 in DNA: TGTGCCAGCAGCTTAGACGGATCAGGGGAAAAGACCCAGTACTTC. Translating it yields CASSLDGSGEKTQYF.

V usage is TRBV29-1 and J usage is TRBJ1-2, with D possibly matching TRBD1 (6 bases). Trimming took off 1 base at V and 6 bases at J, with 15 bases between the two ends. The CDR3 is made up of 14 amino acids. Per germline, CDR1 SQVTM and CDR2 ANQGSEA. The CDR3 is CSVEATQGTHGYTF. CDR3 DNA: TGCAGCGTTGAAGCCACACAGGGAACGCATGGCTACACCTTC.

V usage is TRBV7-2 and J usage is TRBJ2-4, with 12 bases lining up with TRBD2. The CDR3 has 17 amino acids. CDR1 and CDR2 (germline): SGHTA, FQGNSA. V was clipped by 7 bases and J by 6 bases; unmatched bases: 13. The CDR3 here is CASNNDILAGGGNIQYF. In DNA form, the CDR3 reads TGTGCCAGCAACAATGACATACTAGCGGGAGGAGGAAACATTCAGTACTTC.

The chain employs TRBV5-1 and TRBJ2-6; TRBD2 aligns across 7 bases. The trim removed 7 bases at V and 2 bases at J, leaving 9 bases unmatched. Germline V gene lookup returns CDR1 SGHRS and CDR2 YFSETQ. The CDR3 loop spans 16 amino acids. The CDR3 here is CASSGGGEPGANVLTF. CDR3 DNA sequence: TGCGCCAGCTCGGGGGGAGGAGAGCCTGGGGCCAACGTCCTGACTTTC.

The chain recombines TRBV19 with TRBJ1-1; possibly TRBD1 for D (5 bases). Trimming stripped 4 bases from V and 1 base from J, with 13 bases between. CDR1 is LNHDA, CDR2 SQIVND, per germline (reference sequence). The CDR3 consists of 15 residues. The CDR3 DNA is TGTGCCAGTAGTACTGGCAGGGCCGAGAACACTGAAGCTTTCTTT. Its translation: CASSTGRAENTEAFF.

V usage is TRBV14 and J usage is TRBJ2-7, with D uncertain. The V end lost 4 bases, the J end lost 0 bases, and 7 bases lay between the germline ends. Germline values: CDR1 SGHDN, CDR2 FVKESK. This CDR3 has 13 amino acids. This chain's CDR3 is CASSRSGSYEQYF. The CDR3 region has the DNA TGTGCCAGCAGCCGGTCAGGCTCCTACGAGCAGTACTTC.

The chain couples TRBV7-9 to TRBJ1-6, with TRBD1 identical over 9 bases. The CDR3 sequence is 14 residues long. J gave up 10 bases and V 6 bases, and 7 bases lay outside the gene matches. In germline, CDR1 is SEHNR, CDR2 FQNEAQ (reference sequence). CDR3 DNA: TGTGCCAGCAGGTTTGGGGACAGGGACTCACCCCTCCACTTT. This sequence encodes CASRFGDRDSPLHF. The full variable domain, completed using reference TRBV7-9 and TRBJ1-6, is DTGVSQNPRHKITKRGQNVTFRCDPISEHNRLYWYRQTLGQGPEFLTYFQNEAQLEKSRLLSDRFSAERPKGSFSTLEIQRTEQGDSAMYLCASRFGDRDSPLHFGNGTRLTVT.

This clone showed up just once. This CDR3 is also generated by other DNA sequences in the sample. V and J are TRBV30 and TRBJ2-2, with D unresolved. The germline V and J ends were trimmed by 3 bases and 6 bases, with 8 bases remaining between them. Germline loops: CDR1 GTSNPN, CDR2 SVGIG (reference sequence). The CDR3 sequence is 12 residues long. CDR3 sequence: CAWSEWAGELFF. The CDR3 DNA reads as TGTGCCTGGAGCGAGTGGGCCGGGGAGCTGTTTTTT.

CDR3 in DNA: TGTGCCAGCACCCAATCAGGGACAGCATCCCAGCCCCAGCATTTT. Translating it yields CASTQSGTASQPQHF. The V gene is TRBV6-6, the J gene TRBJ1-5; 7 nucleotides line up with TRBD1. In germline, CDR1 is MNHNY, CDR2 SVGAGI (reference sequence). The CDR3 length is 15 residues. Trimming cost V 7 bases and J 7 bases; bases outside gene matches: 13.

The chain combines TRBV7-2 with TRBJ2-7; 7 bases fit TRBD2. The V and J ends lost 4 bases and 2 bases, in that order; junction bases with no gene match: 5. In germline, CDR1 is SGHTA, CDR2 FQGNSA. This CDR3 has 14 amino acids. Here the CDR3 reads CASSSLAKAYEQYF. CDR3 coding DNA: TGTGCCAGCAGCTCACTAGCGAAAGCCTACGAGCAGTACTTC. The whole variable domain, remainder taken from reference TRBV7-2 and TRBJ2-7, is GAGVSQSPSNKVTEKGKDVELRCDPISGHTALYWYRQSLGQGLEFLIYFQGNSAPDKSGLPSDRFSAERTGGSVSTLTIQRTQQEDSAVYLCASSSLAKAYEQYFGPGTRLTVT.

The chain couples TRBV30 to TRBJ2-5; D perhaps matches TRBD2 (6 bases). Germline loops: CDR1 GTSNPN, CDR2 SVGIG (reference sequence). The germline V and J ends were trimmed by 3 bases and 2 bases, with 13 bases remaining between them. The CDR3 runs 14 residues. CDR3 in amino acids: CAWRPWRGQETQYF. CDR3 nucleotides: TGTGCCTGGAGACCCTGGAGGGGACAAGAGACCCAGTACTTC. Combining the CDR3 with reference TRBV30 and TRBJ2-5 gives the whole variable domain SQTIHQWPATLVQPVGSPLSLECTVEGTSNPNLYWYRQAAGRGLQLLFYSVGIGQISSEVPQNLSASRPQDRQFILSSKKLLLSDSGFYLCAWRPWRGQETQYFGPGTRLLVL.

This sequence joins TRBV19 and TRBJ2-1; no firm D call. CDR1 and CDR2 (germline): LNHDA, SQIVND (reference sequence). The CDR3 has 15 residues. Trimming took off 5 bases at V and 2 bases at J, with 13 bases between the two ends. The CDR3 loop is CASSDSRSPYNEQFF. CDR3 nucleotide sequence: TGTGCCAGTAGTGACTCGAGGAGCCCCTACAATGAGCAGTTCTTC.

This chain uses TRBV5-1 with TRBJ1-5; D unclear. From germline, CDR1 is SGHRS and CDR2 YFSETQ. This CDR3 spans 16 amino acids. Trimming stripped 0 bases from V and 6 bases from J, with 16 bases between. The CDR3 nucleotides read TGCGCCAGCAGCTTGGCCCCGTCGGCAGGAAGTCAGCCCCAGCATTTT. Residues: CASSLAPSAGSQPQHF.

The CDR3 region has the DNA TGTGCCAGCAGCAAAGGGACTAGCGCCGGGGAGCTGTTTTTT. Its translation is CASSKGTSAGELFF. The rearrangement joins TRBV7-3 to TRBJ2-2; 10 nucleotides agree with TRBD2. V lost 5 bases and J lost 6; bases outside the gene matches: 3. CDR3 size: 14 residues. Germline assignment: CDR1 SGHTA and CDR2 FQGTGA.